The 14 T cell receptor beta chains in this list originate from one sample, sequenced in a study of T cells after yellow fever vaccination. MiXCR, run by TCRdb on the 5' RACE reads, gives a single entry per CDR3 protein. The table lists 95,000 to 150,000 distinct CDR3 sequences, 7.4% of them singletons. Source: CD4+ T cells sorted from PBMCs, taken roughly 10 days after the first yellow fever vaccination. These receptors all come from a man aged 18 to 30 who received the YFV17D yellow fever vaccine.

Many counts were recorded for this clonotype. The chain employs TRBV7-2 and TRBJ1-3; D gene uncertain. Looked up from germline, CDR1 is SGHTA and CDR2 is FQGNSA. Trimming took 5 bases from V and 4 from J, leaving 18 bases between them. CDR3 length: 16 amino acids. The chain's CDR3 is CASSPVGGGGGNTIYF. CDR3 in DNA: TGTGCCAGCAGCCCAGTGGGAGGCGGTGGGGGAAACACCATATATTTT.

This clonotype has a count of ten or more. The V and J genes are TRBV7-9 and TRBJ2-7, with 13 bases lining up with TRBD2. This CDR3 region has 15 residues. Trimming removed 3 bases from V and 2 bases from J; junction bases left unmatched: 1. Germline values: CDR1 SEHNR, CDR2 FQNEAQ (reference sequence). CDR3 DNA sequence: TGTGCCAGCAGCTTCGGACTAGCGGGGGCCTACGAGCAGTACTTC. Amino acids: CASSFGLAGAYEQYF. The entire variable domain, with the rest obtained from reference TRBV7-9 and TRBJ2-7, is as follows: DTGVSQNPRHKITKRGQNVTFRCDPISEHNRLYWYRQTLGQGPEFLTYFQNEAQLEKSRLLSDRFSAERPKGSFSTLEIQRTEQGDSAMYLCASSFGLAGAYEQYFGPGTRLTVT.

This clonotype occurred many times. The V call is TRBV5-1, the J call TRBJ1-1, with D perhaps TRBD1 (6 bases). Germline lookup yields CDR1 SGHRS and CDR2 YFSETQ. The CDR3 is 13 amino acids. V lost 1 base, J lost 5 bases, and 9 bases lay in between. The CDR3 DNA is TGCGCCAGCAGCTTGTATCAGGGGACTGAAGCTTTCTTT. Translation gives CASSLYQGTEAFF.

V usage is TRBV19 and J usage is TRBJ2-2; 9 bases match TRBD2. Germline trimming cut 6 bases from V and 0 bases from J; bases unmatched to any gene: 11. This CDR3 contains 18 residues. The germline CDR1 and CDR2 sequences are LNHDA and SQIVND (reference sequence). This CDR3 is CASSFRASGETNTGELFF. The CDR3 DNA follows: TGTGCCAGTAGCTTCCGGGCTAGCGGGGAGACGAACACCGGGGAGCTGTTTTTT.

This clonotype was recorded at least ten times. The CDR3 nucleotides read TGCGCCAGCAGCTTGGACGGCTTATACCCCGGGGAGCTGTTTTTT. Translation gives CASSLDGLYPGELFF. The V and J genes are TRBV5-1 and TRBJ2-2; no clear D gene. The CDR3 has 15 amino acids. Germline-derived CDR1 and CDR2 are SGHRS and YFSETQ. Trimming cost V 0 bases and J 6 bases, with 12 bases left between them.

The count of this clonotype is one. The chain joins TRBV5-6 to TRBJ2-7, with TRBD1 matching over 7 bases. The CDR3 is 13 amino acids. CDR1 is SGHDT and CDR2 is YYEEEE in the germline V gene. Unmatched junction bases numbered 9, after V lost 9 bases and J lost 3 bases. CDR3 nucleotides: TGTGCCATGGGCCCGGGGACAGTCTACGAGCAGTACTTC. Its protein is CAMGPGTVYEQYF.

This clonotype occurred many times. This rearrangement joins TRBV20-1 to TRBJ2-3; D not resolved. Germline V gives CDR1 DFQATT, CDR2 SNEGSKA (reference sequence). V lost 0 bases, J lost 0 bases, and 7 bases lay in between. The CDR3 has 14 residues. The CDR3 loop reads CSARDTHSTDTQYF. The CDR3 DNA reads TGCAGTGCTAGAGACACACACAGCACAGATACGCAGTATTTT.

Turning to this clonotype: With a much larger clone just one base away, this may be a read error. In DNA form, the CDR3 reads TGTGCCTGCAGCTTGACCCGAGGGGAGCAGTTCTTC. It yields the protein CACSLTRGEQFF. This chain connects TRBV7-8 to TRBJ2-1; D is possibly TRBD2 (5 bases). From germline, CDR1 is SGHVS and CDR2 FQNEAQ. The CDR3 contains 12 residues.

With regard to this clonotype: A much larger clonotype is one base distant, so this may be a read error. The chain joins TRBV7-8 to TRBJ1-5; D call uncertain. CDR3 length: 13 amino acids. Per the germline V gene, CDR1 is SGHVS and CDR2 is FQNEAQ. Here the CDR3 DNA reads TGTGCCAGCAGCACAGATAGCAAACAGCCCCAGCATTTT. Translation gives CASSTDSKQPQHF.

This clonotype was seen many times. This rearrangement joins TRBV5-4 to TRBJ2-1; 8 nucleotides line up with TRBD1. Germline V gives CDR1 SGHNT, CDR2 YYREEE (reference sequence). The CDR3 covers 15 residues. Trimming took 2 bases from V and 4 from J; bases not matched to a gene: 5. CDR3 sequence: CASSLRTGFYNEQFF. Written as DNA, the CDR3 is TGTGCCAGCAGCTTACGGACAGGGTTTTACAATGAGCAGTTCTTC. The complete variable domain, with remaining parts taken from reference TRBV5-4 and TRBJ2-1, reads ETGVTQSPTHLIKTRGQQVTLRCSSQSGHNTVSWYQQALGQGPQFIFQYYREEENGRGNFPPRFSGLQFPNYSSELNVNALELDDSALYLCASSLRTGFYNEQFFGPGTRLTVL.

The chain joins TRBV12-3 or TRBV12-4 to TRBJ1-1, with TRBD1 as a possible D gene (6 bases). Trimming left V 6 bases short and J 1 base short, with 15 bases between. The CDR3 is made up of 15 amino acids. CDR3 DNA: TGTGCCAGCAGACCTGACAGGCTTAGGAACACTGAAGCTTTCTTT. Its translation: CASRPDRLRNTEAFF.

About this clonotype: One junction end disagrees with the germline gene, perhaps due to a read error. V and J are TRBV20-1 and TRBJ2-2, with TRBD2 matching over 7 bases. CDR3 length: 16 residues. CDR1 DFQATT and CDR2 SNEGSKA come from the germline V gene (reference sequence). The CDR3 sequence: CCASGQAPGNTGELFF. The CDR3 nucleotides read TGCTGTGCTAGCGGCCAGGCTCCGGGCAACACCGGGGAGCTGTTTTTT.

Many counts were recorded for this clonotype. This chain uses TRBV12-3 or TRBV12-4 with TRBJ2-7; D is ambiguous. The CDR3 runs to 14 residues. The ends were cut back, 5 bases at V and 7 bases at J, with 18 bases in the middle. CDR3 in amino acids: CASSLSDTLGEQYV. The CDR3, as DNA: TGTGCCAGCAGTCTGTCCGACACCCTAGGGGAGCAGTACGTC.

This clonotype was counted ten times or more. The DNA for the CDR3 is TGCAGCGTTGCGTCAGACATTCCACCCGGGGAGCTGTTTTTT. Encoded protein: CSVASDIPPGELFF. The chain has TRBV29-1 and TRBJ2-2; D remains ambiguous. CDR1 is SQVTM and CDR2 is ANQGSEA in the germline V gene. The CDR3 length is 14 residues. V gave up 4 bases and J gave up 6 bases, with 15 bases separating them.